The T cell receptor beta chain under discussion was sequenced for a study of cytomegalovirus exposure and HLA in healthy donors (dated by TCRdb to between 2016 and 2019). A note on the overall study: An earlier analysis of several hundred of the donors reported 276 Gb of sequence data and more than 90 million unique TCR beta sequences from around 200 million T cells. Several DR-DQ haplotypes were treated as single units for association and clustering because of strong linkage in the cohort. The study combined high-throughput TCR immunosequencing, statistical association of individual TCRs with disease status, and machine learning to predict cytomegalovirus infection status. All discovery cohort repertoires had been generated using a single sequencing platform. To study patterns of TCR occurrence, a later analysis re-analyzed previously published TCR beta repertoires from just over 650 donors and added high-resolution HLA genotyping. The T cell repertoires of roughly 660 subjects were profiled by immunosequencing and related to cytomegalovirus serostatus. A separate validation cohort of 100 to 150 different subjects was used in addition to the roughly 720-subject first cohort. The genetic ancestry cluster associated with self-reported Caucasian donors included about four fifths of the roughly 400 genotyped donors. Donor age, sex, ethnicity and CMV serostatus were collected together with the repertoire data. The aim of the study was to test whether cataloging public T cell receptors could identify signatures of past pathogen exposure. Rather than drawing on any new phenotypic data, the later analysis identified candidate immune exposures from TCR beta sequences and the way those sequences occurred across donors. Among around 400 genotyped donors of the cohort, an average of around 220,000 unique TCR beta nucleotide sequences was sequenced per donor, of which about 20% were non-productive. Approximately 310 gigabases of sequencing data and roughly 81 million unique TCR sequences made up an early release that covered 500 to 700 HLA-typed donors. Genome-wide SNP genotypes for about 55% of the roughly 670 donors were used in a later genetic analysis, which treated that subset as a discovery cohort. The number of typed donors differed by locus: roughly 629-640 for A, B, C, DRB1 and DQB1; 500 to 550 for DQA1; about 600 for DPA1; and around 450 for DPB1. An earlier analysis of approximately 500 of the donors applied high-throughput TCR beta sequencing to assess whether each TCR beta V gene segment acted as functional or pseudogenic. HLA typing covered class I and class II loci at four-digit resolution. On the study overall, not on this receptor specifically: In a later analysis, HLA-associated TCR beta chains showed more clonal expansion and lower generation probabilities than non-associated chains that were equally common. In a later genetic analysis, a missense DCLRE1C variant was associated with V-gene and J-gene trimming of TCR beta chains, and the association was replicated in an independent cohort. A later analysis associated 16,951 TCR beta sequences with specific HLA alleles at a false discovery rate of 0.05. HLA typing was unavailable for some donors at each locus, so association tests used only the typed subset. A further reported finding was that TCR beta sequences accurately predicted the HLA-A and HLA-B alleles for most subjects in the first cohort. Several of the top co-occurrence clusters appeared to be linked to parvovirus B19, influenza, CMV and Epstein-Barr virus, according to a later analysis. Because counts were too low, approximately 18 rarely observed V segments, including chromosome 9 orphons, were excluded from the earlier analysis of around 590 of the donors. An earlier analysis of several hundred of the donors showed that most TCR beta V segments appeared in productive rearrangements either about 87% or about 30% of the time, which broadly matched IMGT annotations. Only TCR beta chains were sequenced in this cohort, and the absence of alpha or paired-chain data limited detectable features. Immune exposure information for the cohort was limited to CMV serostatus. The 87-base-pair reads could not distinguish some IMGT-functional V segments, including TRBV6-2 and TRBV6-3, so those segments were excluded. Correlated functional status among segregating V segments might reflect linkage disequilibrium, but an unknown experimental factor could not be ruled out. Strong co-occurrence of HLA alleles, especially DR and DQ, made assigning TCR associations to individual alleles difficult. Roughly uniform sequencing depth across donors was assumed in presence/absence analyses, although this assumption may not hold. Compared with the 666-donor mean, donors in an Asian-associated ancestry cluster had fewer N-insertions in productive TCRs, according to a later genetic analysis. According to a later analysis, TCR association rates differed among HLA loci, with DRB1 alleles showing the most associated TCRs and HLA-C alleles showing the fewest. In a later analysis, most CMV-associated TCR beta chains were found to appear HLA-restricted, with HLA associations seemingly driven largely by CMV exposure. The classifier was reported to diagnose cytomegalovirus status with high specificity and sensitivity in both the original cohort and the validation cohort. According to the authors, the approach could potentially be generalized to other disease states and immunological phenotypes. Most TCR sequences were observed very rarely across donors, whereas some public TCRs were present in many individuals. A cluster of highly shared sequence variants was judged likely to be a technical artifact of the sequencing pipeline. The study gave a list of roughly 150 TCR beta chains associated with cytomegalovirus. A few of the identified cytomegalovirus-associated TCR beta chains were confirmed in vitro to be specific for cytomegalovirus antigens.

In total, 600 or so healthy bone marrow donors made up the cohort. Cohort members were all nominally healthy when sampled, although unrecorded immune exposures were likely present. The donor tested CMV seropositive and was one of the 289 seropositive cohort members. A peripheral blood sample was collected from each donor, and TCR beta sequencing was performed on peripheral blood mononuclear cells. The Qiagen DNeasy Blood Extraction Kit was used to extract genomic DNA from the blood cell samples. On this clone: Its antigen is currently not known.

Receptors were amplified or captured by the immunoSEQ multiplex PCR assay. For the multiplex PCR, a mixture combining 60 forward primers for TCR Vbeta segments and 13 reverse primers for TCR Jbeta segments was used. The CDR3 region of rearranged TCR beta genes was amplified from genomic DNA by a multiplex PCR assay. Amplified TCR beta libraries were sequenced as 87-base-pair reads on the Illumina HiSeq System. In the paper's pipeline: Across the 700 or so repertoires, a later analysis counted 80 million or so unique TCR beta chains, about 10 million of which were shared by at least two donors. A nearest-neighbor algorithm error-corrected the raw reads and collapsed the reads into unique sequences, merging closely related sequences to remove PCR and sequencing errors. To assign V, D and J gene segments, CDR3 sequences were aligned to IMGT reference sequences. For a sequence to be retained, at least a six-nucleotide match to both a V gene segment and a J gene segment was required. A rearrangement was called productive if the CDR3 had no stop codons and remained in frame with V and J, and every other rearrangement was called non-productive. CDR3 was defined according to IMGT convention as the region running from the second conserved V-encoded cysteine to the conserved J-encoded phenylalanine. In an earlier analysis of more than 550 of the donors, sequences lacking an unambiguous match to a single V gene segment were excluded. An earlier analysis of 550 to 650 of the donors classified V segments as functional when productive rearrangements were above 56.7% and as segregating when the standard deviation between donors was above 5%. A statistical classification framework was developed to diagnose cytomegalovirus status using the catalog of TCR beta chain sequences. V and J gene assignment, in a later analysis, came from comparing TCR nucleotide sequences with IMGT/GENE-DB human TR gene sequences. The TCRdist pipeline was used in a later analysis to assign CDR3 sequences and most-parsimonious VDJ recombination scenarios. A later analysis defined each TCR beta chain by its CDR3 amino acid sequence plus V-gene family, and excluded reads lacking a unique V-gene family. As a way to deal with suspected cross-contamination and a sequencing artifact, a later analysis dropped roughly 600 nucleotide sequences that were highly shared and had low generation probability. In a later analysis, a clonal expansion index for each public chain was calculated from normalized within-repertoire ranks of inferred template counts. Generation probabilities in a later analysis came from a VDJ recombination model fitted to out-of-frame rearrangements, and those results were checked against IGoR. A later analysis scored TCR-TCR, TCR-HLA and TCR-CMV co-occurrence with hypergeometric tests, applying a repertoire-size bias correction to TCR pairs. To estimate false discovery rates, a later analysis permuted the HLA or CMV assignments 20 times. In a later analysis, co-occurring TCRs were grouped with DBSCAN, and TCRdist sequence similarity was added when clustering was performed within HLA-allele-positive subsets. Co-occurrence clustering excluded repertoires with fewer than 30,000 or more than 120,000 public chains, plus five with anomalous nucleotide sharing. Not all clones reach the TCRdb copy of this immuneACCESS table, which keeps in-frame sequences only. Checked studies attribute under half of the gap to unresolved V genes and leave the rest unexplained. Clone size and the V and J calls come from that table; the DNA yielded D and trimming. The table kept for this sample lists tens of thousands of clones. 3% to 4% of the sample rests with the top ten.

Germline trimming: 3 bases from V, 4 bases from J; junction bases outside gene matches: 7. CDR1 is given as MGHRA and CDR2 as YSYEKL, both from the germline V gene. There are 15 amino acids in the CDR3, from cysteine to phenylalanine inclusive. Only the CDR3 DNA is retained, 45 bases long and in frame from the first base. The origin of this receptor is a man aged 18 to 30 in good health and CMV-seropositive. The source material was PBMCs. The chain is assembled from TRBV4-1 and TRBJ2-7, and 9 bases in between align with TRBD2. The CDR3 is CASSQGASGIYEQYF. In nucleotides, the sequence is TGCGCCAGCAGCCAGGGAGCTAGCGGGATTTACGAGCAGTACTTC.